This entry features one T cell receptor beta chain sequence. The protocol was immunoSEQ multiplex PCR, while the TCRdb copy is restricted to in-frame clones and leaves out a portion. The table lists 55,000 to 85,000 clones, 84% of them singletons, with about 10% in the top ten. CDR1 MNHEY and CDR2 SVGAGI come from the germline V gene. The V and J ends lost 7 bases and 2 bases respectively, with 15 bases between them. The CDR3 totals 15 residues. This sample was included in a study of T cell responses to AZD1222 COVID-19 vaccine. The receptor's source is an adult in good health. The chain has TRBV6-5 and TRBJ2-1; perhaps TRBD2 as D (6 bases). Source: peripheral blood, taken on day 0 of AZD1222 vaccination. Here the CDR3 reads CASIGGPEAYNEQFF. CDR3 DNA sequence: TGTGCCAGCATCGGGGGTCCCGAGGCCTACAATGAGCAGTTCTTC.